The rows below give T cell receptor beta chains drawn from one sample of a study of CD8 T cells in ankylosing spondylitis. MiXCR, applied by TCRdb to the 5' RACE reads, yields one record per CDR3 protein. The profile covers 220,000 or so distinct CDR3 sequences, with around 18% appearing a single time and 42% taken by the ten largest. Sequencing was carried out using blood, either unsorted or a sorted T cell fraction (not recorded which). All receptors come from a male donor with ankylosing spondylitis. Both conserved end residues are part of each CDR3. The D gene is left open where the match is weak. Rows may omit the clone size; those that give it use once, few, many or a size class.

abundance,v_gene,j_gene,d_gene,CDR3aa,CDR3nt
few,TRBV7-8,TRBJ2-2,TRBD2,CASSLAASGNTGELFF,TGTGCCAGCAGCTTAGCTGCTAGCGGCAACACCGGGGAGCTGTTTTTT
NA,TRBV29-1,TRBJ2-1,TRBD2,CSVEGTSGVPNEQFF,TGCAGCGTTGAGGGGACTAGCGGAGTACCTAATGAGCAGTTCTTC
NA,TRBV20-1,TRBJ1-2,NA,CSARDLRTVRGYTF,TGCAGTGCTAGAGATTTGAGGACAGTCCGTGGCTACACCTTC
NA,TRBV7-9,TRBJ1-5,TRBD1,CASSPQGAGNQPQHF,TGTGCCAGCAGCCCACAGGGGGCTGGCAATCAGCCCCAGCATTTT
NA,TRBV11-2,TRBJ2-5,TRBD1,CASSISGTGQETQYF,TGTGCCAGCAGCATCTCTGGGACAGGGCAAGAGACCCAGTACTTC
NA,TRBV7-9,TRBJ2-3,TRBD2,CASSKTSDRTDTQYF,TGTGCCAGCAGCAAGACTAGCGACCGCACAGATACGCAGTATTTT
NA,TRBV21-1,TRBJ2-5,NA,CASSKGTGETQYF,TGTGCCAGCAGCAAAGGCACGGGTGAGACCCAGTACTTC
few,TRBV4-1,TRBJ1-1,NA,CASSQVWAGGTEAFF,TGCGCCAGCAGCCAAGTCTGGGCGGGGGGCACTGAAGCTTTCTTT
few,TRBV5-6,TRBJ1-5,NA,CASSLTGSGNQPQHF,TGTGCCAGCAGCTTGACGGGGAGCGGCAATCAGCCCCAGCATTTT
NA,TRBV15,TRBJ1-1,TRBD1,CATSRAVPGTGGPNTEAFF,TGTGCCACCAGCAGAGCCGTTCCCGGGACAGGGGGCCCGAACACTGAAGCTTTCTTT
NA,TRBV9,TRBJ2-1,TRBD2,CASSGLAGGGNEQFF,TGTGCCAGCAGCGGACTAGCGGGGGGAGGTAATGAGCAGTTCTTC
few,TRBV6-1,TRBJ2-1,NA,CASSEGAEQFF,TGTGCCAGCAGTGAAGGGGCTGAGCAGTTCTTC
many,TRBV12-3/TRBV12-4,TRBJ2-3,NA,CASSFGFGRENTDTQYF,TGTGCCAGCAGTTTTGGATTCGGCAGGGAAAACACAGATACGCAGTATTTT
few,TRBV27,TRBJ2-5,NA,CASSLRLTDQETQYF,TGTGCCAGCAGTTTACGTTTGACAGACCAAGAGACCCAGTACTTC
many,TRBV2,TRBJ2-3,NA,CASSEHLIRADTQYF,TGTGCCAGCAGTGAACACTTGATTAGGGCCGATACGCAGTATTTT
few,TRBV19,TRBJ1-2,NA,CASSPGPTYGYTF,TGTGCCAGTAGCCCCGGACCGACCTATGGCTACACCTTC
NA,TRBV20-1,TRBJ1-5,TRBD1,CSAEDRGYSNQPQHF,TGCAGTGCAGAAGACAGGGGCTATAGCAATCAGCCCCAGCATTTT
NA,TRBV11-2,TRBJ2-7,NA,CASSPYQEDEQYF,TGTGCCAGCAGCCCCTATCAGGAGGACGAGCAGTACTTC
NA,TRBV7-6,TRBJ2-3,NA,CASSQYGTGAGADTQYF,TGTGCCAGCAGCCAATACGGGACTGGAGCTGGGGCGGATACGCAGTATTTT
many,TRBV29-1,TRBJ2-7,NA,CSVAFGAGSYEQYF,TGCAGCGTTGCCTTCGGGGCGGGCTCCTACGAGCAGTACTTC
many,TRBV12-3/TRBV12-4,TRBJ1-1,NA,CASRLGTGYTEAFF,TGTGCCAGCAGGCTTGGTACAGGGTACACTGAAGCTTTCTTT
few,TRBV29-1,TRBJ1-1,TRBD1,CSVAGGQKNTEAFF,TGCAGCGTTGCCGGGGGACAGAAGAACACTGAAGCTTTCTTT
once,TRBV4-3,TRBJ2-2,TRBD2,CASSQDILAGGTGELFF,TGCGCCAGCAGCCAAGATATTCTAGCGGGGGGCACCGGGGAGCTGTTTTTT
few,TRBV5-5,TRBJ2-1,TRBD2,CASSDGLAGYNEQFF,TGTGCCAGCAGCGATGGACTAGCGGGCTACAATGAGCAGTTCTTC
few,TRBV12-3/TRBV12-4,TRBJ2-3,NA,CATQPGYGTDTQYF,TGTGCCACCCAACCGGGCTACGGCACAGATACGCAGTATTTT
few,TRBV29-1,TRBJ2-3,TRBD1,CSGRTGVSTDTQYF,TGCAGCGGTCGGACAGGAGTTAGCACAGATACGCAGTATTTT
few,TRBV13,TRBJ2-1,TRBD2,CASTRESSYNEQFF,TGTGCCAGCACGCGGGAGAGCTCCTACAATGAGCAGTTCTTC
NA,TRBV7-2,TRBJ2-1,NA,CASSLAGVGSYNEQFF,TGTGCCAGCAGCTTAGCCGGCGTCGGTTCCTACAATGAGCAGTTCTTC
NA,TRBV20-1,TRBJ2-5,NA,CSARLQGLSGETQYF,TGCAGTGCTAGATTACAGGGTCTTTCGGGGGAGACCCAGTACTTC
NA,TRBV6-5,TRBJ1-1,NA,CASSYSGGGHTEAFF,TGTGCCAGCAGTTACTCGGGAGGGGGACACACTGAAGCTTTCTTT
few,TRBV7-9,TRBJ2-1,NA,CASSSNTNLPEQFF,TGTGCCAGCAGCTCGAATACTAATCTTCCTGAGCAGTTCTTC
few,TRBV6-4,TRBJ1-1,NA,CASSESTGSPILWNTEAFF,TGTGCCAGCAGTGAATCGACAGGCTCCCCAATCCTCTGGAACACTGAGGCTTTCTTT
NA,TRBV4-1,TRBJ1-5,NA,CASSQDSSNQPQHF,TGCGCCAGCAGCCAAGATAGCAGCAATCAGCCCCAGCATTTT
NA,TRBV7-2,TRBJ1-1,NA,CASSLTRVAEAFF,TGTGCCAGCAGCCTTACAAGGGTGGCTGAAGCTTTCTTT
NA,TRBV11-2,TRBJ1-2,TRBD1,CASSLEPGTGAFYGYTF,TGTGCCAGCAGCTTAGAACCCGGGACAGGGGCCTTCTATGGCTACACCTTC
few,TRBV7-9,TRBJ1-1,NA,CASSTVGRREEDTEAFF,TGTGCCAGCAGCACGGTAGGGCGGCGGGAAGAGGACACTGAAGCTTTCTTT
NA,TRBV6-1,TRBJ2-2,NA,CASSDWAGSGGELFF,TGTGCCAGCAGTGACTGGGCGGGGTCTGGCGGGGAGCTGTTTTTT
NA,TRBV27,TRBJ2-7,TRBD2,CASSLGAGGPYEQYF,TGTGCCAGCAGTTTAGGGGCGGGAGGGCCGTACGAGCAGTACTTC
NA,TRBV9,TRBJ2-5,NA,CASSVTRDSWGTQYF,TGTGCCAGCAGCGTAACCAGAGATAGCTGGGGAACCCAGTACTTC
few,TRBV12-3/TRBV12-4,TRBJ1-1,NA,CASGGGVRNTEAFF,TGTGCCAGCGGTGGGGGCGTAAGGAACACTGAAGCTTTCTTT
NA,TRBV6-5,TRBJ2-1,TRBD2,CASSYSSGRGGEQFF,TGTGCCAGCAGTTACTCTAGCGGGAGGGGCGGTGAGCAGTTCTTC
few,TRBV15,TRBJ2-2,NA,CATSRGGAAELFF,TGTGCCACCAGCAGGGGTGGGGCGGCGGAGCTGTTTTTT
NA,TRBV7-9,TRBJ1-1,TRBD1,CASQTGGYTEAFF,TGTGCCAGCCAGACAGGGGGATACACTGAAGCTTTCTTT
NA,TRBV27,TRBJ2-7,TRBD2,CASSGLASEQYF,TGTGCCAGCAGCGGACTAGCGAGCGAGCAGTACTTC
few,TRBV6-1,TRBJ2-1,TRBD2,CASTLSGGAVSYNEQFF,TGTGCCAGCACCCTTAGCGGGGGGGCGGTGTCCTACAATGAGCAGTTCTTC